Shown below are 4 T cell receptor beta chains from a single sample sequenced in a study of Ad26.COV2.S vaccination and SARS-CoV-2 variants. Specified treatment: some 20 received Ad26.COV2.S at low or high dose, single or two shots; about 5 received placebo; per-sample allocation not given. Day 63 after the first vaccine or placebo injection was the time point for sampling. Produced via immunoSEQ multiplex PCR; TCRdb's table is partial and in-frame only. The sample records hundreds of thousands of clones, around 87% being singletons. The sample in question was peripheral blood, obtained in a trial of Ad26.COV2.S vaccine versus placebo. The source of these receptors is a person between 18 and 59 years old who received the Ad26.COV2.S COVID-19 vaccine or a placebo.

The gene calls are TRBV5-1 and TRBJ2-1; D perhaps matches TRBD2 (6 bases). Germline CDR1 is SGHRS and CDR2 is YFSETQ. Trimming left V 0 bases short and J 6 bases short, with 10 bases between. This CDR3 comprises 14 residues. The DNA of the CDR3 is TGCGCCAGCAGCTTGGTTGTTAGCGGCAATGAGCAGTTCTTC. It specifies CASSLVVSGNEQFF.

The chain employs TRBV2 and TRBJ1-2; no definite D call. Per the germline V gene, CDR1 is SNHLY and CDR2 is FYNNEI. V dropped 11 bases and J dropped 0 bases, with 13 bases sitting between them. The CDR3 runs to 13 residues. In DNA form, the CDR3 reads TGTGCCTCCAATGGGATTACTAACTATGGCTACACCTTC. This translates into CASNGITNYGYTF.

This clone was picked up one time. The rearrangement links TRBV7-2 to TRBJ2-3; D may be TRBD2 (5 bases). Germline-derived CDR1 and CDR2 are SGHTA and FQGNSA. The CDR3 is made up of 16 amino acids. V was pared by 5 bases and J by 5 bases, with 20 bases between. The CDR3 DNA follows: TGTGCCAGCAGCCCACGCCCGCGGGCGCCGTTAGATACGCAGTATTTT. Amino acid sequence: CASSPRPRAPLDTQYF.

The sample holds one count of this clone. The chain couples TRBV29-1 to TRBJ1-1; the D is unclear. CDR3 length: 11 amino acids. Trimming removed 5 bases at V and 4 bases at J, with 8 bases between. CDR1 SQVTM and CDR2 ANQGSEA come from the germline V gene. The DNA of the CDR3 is TGCAGCGTTACCCAAGCCACTGAAGCTTTCTTT. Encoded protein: CSVTQATEAFF.